What follows are 30 T cell receptor beta chains derived from one specimen sequenced in a study of blood T cell repertoires in COVID-19. The method was immunoSEQ multiplex PCR; TCRdb's version includes in-frame clones alone and lacks a portion of them. The sample consists of fewer than 250,000 clones, 80% to 95% of them appearing once. Sequencing input: peripheral blood. These receptors originate from a man aged 25 to 40 with COVID-19, enrolled during active disease.

V is TRBV12-3 or TRBV12-4 and J is TRBJ2-1; the D is unclear. The ends were cut back, 3 bases at V and 6 bases at J, with 6 bases in the middle. This CDR3 has 12 amino acids. This CDR3 reads CASSFPRNEQFF. The DNA for the CDR3 is TGTGCCAGCAGTTTCCCCCGCAATGAGCAGTTCTTC.

V usage is TRBV9 and J usage is TRBJ1-1; TRBD1 matches 8 bases. After removal of 1 base from V and 1 base from J, the junction contained 3 bases not matched to a gene. CDR1 SGDLS and CDR2 YYNGEE come from the germline V gene. This CDR3 has 15 residues. DNA for the CDR3: TGTGCCAGCAGCGTACAGGGGGCCGGGAACACTGAAGCTTTCTTT. Protein: CASSVQGAGNTEAFF.

The V and J genes are TRBV5-1 and TRBJ1-2; no definite D call. V was trimmed by 4 bases and J by 4 bases, leaving 17 bases between them. The CDR3 has 15 residues. The germline gives CDR1 SGHRS, CDR2 YFSETQ. CDR3 in DNA: TGCGCCAGCAGCCTCGACTCCGGGAGCACCTATGGCTACACCTTC. Protein: CASSLDSGSTYGYTF.

This sequence joins TRBV6-5 and TRBJ1-1; TRBD1 matches at 9 bases. The CDR3 is made up of 13 amino acids. J lost 5 bases, V lost 5 bases, and 3 bases had no gene match. The germline V gene encodes CDR1 MNHEY and CDR2 SVGAGI. The CDR3 nucleotides read TGTGCCAGCAGTCGGACAGGGGCTACTGAAGCTTTCTTT. It specifies CASSRTGATEAFF.

The rearrangement links TRBV6-6 to TRBJ1-6, with D perhaps TRBD1 (5 bases). CDR1 is MNHNY, CDR2 SVGAGI, per germline (reference sequence). The V end was cut by 6 bases, the J end by 0 bases, with 15 bases between. This CDR3 comprises 17 residues. CDR3 bases: TGTGCCAGCAGCCGACGGGGGTTAAGCTCCTATAATTCACCCCTCCACTTT. As protein: CASSRRGLSSYNSPLHF.

V is TRBV3-1 (or the pseudogene TRBV3-2) and J is TRBJ2-3, with unresolved D. Germline lookup yields CDR1 LGHDT and CDR2 YNNKEL (reference sequence). The CDR3 sequence is 13 residues long. V shed 2 bases and J shed 0 bases, with 3 bases lying between them. The CDR3: CASSQLSTDTQYF. The CDR3 DNA is TGTGCCAGCAGCCAACTGAGCACAGATACGCAGTATTTT.

The chain joins TRBV27 to TRBJ1-1; 8 nucleotides line up with TRBD1. V was pared by 5 bases and J by 10 bases, with 6 bases of the junction left unmatched. CDR3 length equals 12 residues. Germline values: CDR1 MNHEY, CDR2 SMNVEV (reference sequence). CDR3 sequence reads: CASSTHQGAAFF. CDR3 bases: TGTGCCAGCAGTACCCATCAGGGGGCAGCTTTCTTT.

This clone was detected once. The chain has TRBV20-1 and TRBJ1-2, with D maybe TRBD1 (5 bases). With 2 bases removed from V and 7 bases from J, the gap between germline ends came to 8 bases. The CDR3 is 11 amino acids. Germline values: CDR1 DFQATT, CDR2 SNEGSKA (reference sequence). Here the CDR3 DNA reads TGCAGTGCTAGACAGGGCCTTGGCTACACCTTC. Protein product: CSARQGLGYTF.

A remark on this clone: One end of the junction fails to match germline, which may point to a read error. This chain uses TRBV3-1 (or the pseudogene TRBV3-2) with TRBJ1-1; weak D call: TRBD1 (5 bases). This CDR3 region has 13 residues. CDR1 and CDR2 from the germline V gene are LGHDT and YNNKEL (reference sequence). CDR3 sequence: CASSQGGGPKAFF. CDR3 DNA: TGTGCCAGCAGCCAAGGGGGGGGTCCCAAAGCCTTCTTT.

The chain links TRBV18 to TRBJ1-6; 7 positions agree with TRBD1. Germline CDR1 reads KGHSH; CDR2 reads LQKENI. V lost 3 bases, J lost 9 bases, and 5 bases stayed unmatched. There are 14 residues in the CDR3. This CDR3 is CASSPGTVGSPLHF. The CDR3 DNA is TGTGCCAGCTCACCTGGGACAGTAGGTTCACCCCTCCACTTT.

The rearrangement uses TRBV5-6 and TRBJ1-2; TRBD1 might be the D (5 bases). This CDR3 spans 12 amino acids. Germline CDR1 SGHDT, CDR2 YYEEEE. Trimming removed 1 base at V and 4 bases at J, with 5 bases between. The CDR3 DNA sequence: TGTGCCAGCAGCTTGAGGGGCTATGGCTACACCTTC. Its translation is CASSLRGYGYTF.

The V and J genes are TRBV6-5 and TRBJ2-1; 9 nucleotides match TRBD1. The CDR3 loop spans 16 amino acids. Trimming took 2 bases from V and 0 from J; bases not matched to a gene: 2. The germline gives CDR1 MNHEY, CDR2 SVGAGI. CDR3 region: CASSYGDRVSYNEQFF. The DNA for the CDR3 is TGTGCCAGCAGTTACGGGGACAGGGTCTCCTACAATGAGCAGTTCTTC.

This sequence joins TRBV21-1 and TRBJ2-7; the D segment call TRBD2 is taken from the table without a DNA check. TRBV21-1 is termed a pseudogene. The CDR3 consists of 15 residues. The CDR3 loop is CASSKALGREGEQYF. Here the CDR3 DNA reads TGTGCCAGCAGCAAAGCGCTCGGCAGGGAGGGGGAGCAGTACTTC.

This clone has a single count. V is TRBV3-1 (or the pseudogene TRBV3-2) and J is TRBJ2-5; 7 positions agree with TRBD2. The V and J ends lost 3 bases and 4 bases, in that order; junction bases with no gene match: 2. The CDR3 is 13 amino acids. From germline, CDR1 is LGHDT and CDR2 YNNKEL (reference sequence). CDR3 region: CASSQGGVETQYF. CDR3 nucleotides: TGTGCCAGCAGCCAGGGAGGGGTAGAGACCCAGTACTTC.

The V and J genes are TRBV5-6 and TRBJ1-5, with a tentative D call TRBD1 (5 bases). V lost 0 bases, J lost 1 base, and 5 bases lay in between. Germline CDR1 is SGHDT and CDR2 is YYEEEE. This CDR3 comprises 14 residues. CDR3 bases: TGTGCCAGCAGCTTGGCAGGGAGCAATCAGCCCCAGCATTTT. Its protein is CASSLAGSNQPQHF.

The CDR3 loop reads CASSFPGQAAKNEQFF. CDR3 coding DNA: TGTGCCAGCAGCTTTCCTGGTCAGGCAGCCAAAAATGAGCAGTTCTTC. The chain uses TRBV5-4 and TRBJ2-1, with D uncertain. There are 16 residues in the CDR3. Between the trimmed V and J ends, which lost 2 bases and 7 bases, there was a span of 19 bases. Germline V gene sequence: CDR1 SGHNT, CDR2 YYREEE (reference sequence).

This clone was picked up a small number of times. This chain connects TRBV2 to TRBJ1-5; possible D gene TRBD1, 5 bases. The CDR3 covers 15 residues. CDR1 and CDR2 from the germline V gene are SNHLY and FYNNEI. V lost 6 bases and J lost 0, with 12 bases in between. CDR3 nucleotides: TGTGCCAGCAGCCTCCAGGGCTATAGCAATCAGCCCCAGCATTTT. It translates to CASSLQGYSNQPQHF.

V usage is TRBV19 and J usage is TRBJ1-1; D is ambiguous. Trimming removed 5 bases at V and 1 base at J, with 11 bases between. Germline V CDR1 and CDR2: LNHDA, SQIVND (reference sequence). CDR3 length: 14 amino acids. The CDR3 loop is CASSPSDSNTEAFF. As DNA, the CDR3 is TGTGCCAGTAGTCCTTCCGACTCGAACACTGAAGCTTTCTTT.

This chain connects TRBV2 to TRBJ2-3; TRBD2 is a possible D gene (7 bases). Germline assignment: CDR1 SNHLY and CDR2 FYNNEI. Deletions cut 6 bases from V and 15 bases from J, with 13 bases between. The CDR3 is made up of 10 amino acids. CDR3 bases: TGTGCCAGCAGGTCCGGGGGGCTTTATTTT. This encodes CASRSGGLYF.

The chain has TRBV10-3 and TRBJ2-1, with D possibly being TRBD1 (6 bases). Trimming cost V 0 bases and J 15 bases, with 24 bases left between them. Germline assignment: CDR1 ENHRY and CDR2 SYGVKD. The CDR3 runs to 16 residues. The CDR3 sequence is CAISESSIGQSQGRFF. CDR3 nucleotides: TGTGCCATCAGTGAGTCGTCAATTGGACAGTCCCAGGGTCGGTTCTTC.

J is TRBJ2-7 and V is TRBV2; D remains ambiguous. The CDR3 totals 11 residues. Looked up from germline, CDR1 is SNHLY and CDR2 is FYNNEI. V was trimmed by 4 bases and J by 4 bases, leaving 5 bases between them. Here the CDR3 reads CASSVLYEQYF. The CDR3 nucleotides read TGTGCCAGCAGTGTCTTATACGAGCAGTACTTC.

The gene calls are TRBV6-5 and TRBJ1-3; TRBD1 is a possible D gene (5 bases). The V end was cut by 5 bases, the J end by 8 bases, with 16 bases between. Germline CDR1 and CDR2: MNHEY and SVGAGI. The CDR3 sequence is 14 residues long. The CDR3 is CASSPGRRGDTIYF. The CDR3 nucleotides read TGTGCCAGCAGTCCTGGACGGCGGGGGGACACCATATATTTT.

The CDR3 protein is CASSLLRDRTYEQYF. Written as DNA, the CDR3 is TGTGCCAGCAGCTTGCTACGGGACAGGACCTACGAGCAGTACTTC. This chain connects TRBV5-6 to TRBJ2-7; TRBD1 matches at 8 bases. V lost 1 base, J lost 2 bases, and 5 bases stayed unmatched. This CDR3 has 15 amino acids. Germline loops: CDR1 SGHDT, CDR2 YYEEEE.

The genes are TRBV5-1 and TRBJ1-2; 7 bases fit TRBD1. V was pared by 4 bases and J by 4 bases, with 13 bases of the junction left unmatched. Germline V gene lookup returns CDR1 SGHRS and CDR2 YFSETQ. The CDR3 extends over 16 amino acids. CDR3 sequence reads: CASSLSTGDVGYGYTF. Here the CDR3 DNA reads TGCGCCAGCAGCCTCTCAACAGGGGACGTCGGCTATGGCTACACCTTC.

The V gene is TRBV11-3, the J gene TRBJ1-6; 10 nucleotides align to TRBD1. Germline lookup yields CDR1 SGHNT and CDR2 YENEEA. Trimming removed 4 bases from V and 9 bases from J; junction bases left unmatched: 0. CDR3 length: 13 amino acids. The CDR3 sequence is CASSWTGGSPLHF. The CDR3 DNA reads TGTGCCAGCAGCTGGACAGGGGGTTCACCCCTCCACTTT.

The chain recombines TRBV7-9 with TRBJ2-1, with 11 bases fitting TRBD2. The J segment lost 4 bases and the V segment lost 0 bases, leaving 8 bases of the junction unmatched. The CDR3 extends over 18 amino acids. Germline assignment: CDR1 SEHNR and CDR2 FQNEAQ (reference sequence). Written as DNA, the CDR3 is TGTGCCAGCAGCTTAGCGCTAGCGGGGGGCTCCACTTACAATGAGCAGTTCTTC. Protein sequence: CASSLALAGGSTYNEQFF.

This rearrangement joins TRBV3-1 (or the pseudogene TRBV3-2) to TRBJ1-2, with D unresolved. CDR1 is LGHDT, CDR2 YNNKEL, per germline (reference sequence). The V and J ends lost 1 base and 7 bases respectively, with 16 bases between them. This CDR3 has 15 residues. The CDR3 nucleotides are TGTGCCAGCAGCCAAGTTCTTTCAAGCGCTCGTGGCTACACCTTC. It encodes CASSQVLSSARGYTF.

The chain is built from TRBV9 and TRBJ1-4, with D hard to call. CDR1 is SGDLS and CDR2 is YYNGEE in the germline V gene. The CDR3 has 17 residues. V was shortened by 0 bases and J by 2 bases, with 14 bases between the two germline ends. CDR3 nucleotide sequence: TGTGCCAGCAGCGTAGGATCGGGTTTCCGCACTAATGAAAAACTGTTTTTT. It encodes CASSVGSGFRTNEKLFF.

The V call is TRBV6-6, the J call TRBJ2-5; 8 bases match TRBD2. Germline assignment: CDR1 MNHNY and CDR2 SVGAGI (reference sequence). V shed 2 bases and J 4 bases; nucleotides not matched to a gene: 9. The CDR3 is made up of 16 amino acids. CDR3 in DNA: TGTGCCAGCAGTTACGCGGCGGGGGGCAGAGGAGAGACCCAGTACTTC. Amino acid sequence: CASSYAAGGRGETQYF.

This chain connects TRBV29-1 to TRBJ2-1, with 7 bases identical to TRBD1. CDR1 SQVTM and CDR2 ANQGSEA come from the germline V gene. V lost 0 bases, J lost 0 bases, and 8 bases stayed unmatched. The CDR3 is made up of 17 amino acids. This chain's CDR3 is CSVEDLEGQTSYNEQFF. The CDR3 DNA follows: TGCAGCGTTGAAGACCTAGAGGGACAGACCTCCTACAATGAGCAGTTCTTC.